Following are 3 T cell receptor beta chains from one sample sequenced in a study of technical replicates of blood from a few donors (dated by TCRdb to the late 2010s). Receptor libraries were prepared by the immunoSEQ multiplex PCR assay. The table was pulled from immuneACCESS by TCRdb, which kept in-frame rearrangements only. Such tables lose some clones; where checked, under half of the loss comes from unresolved V genes, and the rest has no known cause. This sample is represented by 98,000 or so clones; 95% of them were singletons. In total, the top ten clones hold 0.2% to 0.25% of the sample. Input material: T cells isolated from PBMCs. These receptors were taken from a human donor in good health.

The gene calls are TRBV7-9 and TRBJ2-7, with D uncertain. Trimming left V 7 bases short and J 5 bases short, with 15 bases between. This CDR3 region has 13 residues. Germline V CDR1 and CDR2: SEHNR, FQNEAQ (reference sequence). CDR3 DNA sequence: TGTGCCAGCACAGAAAGAAACCTCCACGAGCAGTACTTC. This codes for CASTERNLHEQYF.

The gene calls are TRBV6-1 and TRBJ1-5; D is ambiguous. The CDR3 runs 12 residues. Looked up from germline, CDR1 is MNHNS and CDR2 is SASEGT. The V end was cut by 3 bases, the J end by 5 bases, with 5 bases between. In DNA form, the CDR3 reads TGTGCCAGCAGTGACAATTATCAGCCCCAGCATTTT. This sequence encodes CASSDNYQPQHF.

In DNA, the CDR3 is TGTGCCAGTAGTATAGATCGGACAGGGTGGCCGAACACTGAAGCTTTCTTT. This codes for CASSIDRTGWPNTEAFF. The chain couples TRBV19 to TRBJ1-1, with 8 bases fitting TRBD1. The CDR3 has 17 amino acids. Trimming took 0 bases from V and 1 from J; bases not matched to a gene: 7. The V gene's germline CDR1 is LNHDA and CDR2 SQIVND (reference sequence).